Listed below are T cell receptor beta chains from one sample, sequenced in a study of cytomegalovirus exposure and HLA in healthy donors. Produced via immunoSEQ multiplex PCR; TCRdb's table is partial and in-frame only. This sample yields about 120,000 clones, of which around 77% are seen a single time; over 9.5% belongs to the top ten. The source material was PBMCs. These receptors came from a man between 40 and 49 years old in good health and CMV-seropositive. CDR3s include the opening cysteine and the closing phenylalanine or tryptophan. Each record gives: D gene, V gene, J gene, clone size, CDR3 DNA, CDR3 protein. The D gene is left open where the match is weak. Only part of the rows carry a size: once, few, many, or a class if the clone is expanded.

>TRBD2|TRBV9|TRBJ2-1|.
TGTGCCAGCAGCGTAGAGCTAGCGGGGTACAATGAGCAGTTCTTC
CASSVELAGYNEQFF
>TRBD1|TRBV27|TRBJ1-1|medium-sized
TGTGCCAGCAGTTACAGGGGGGTTGGGACTGAAGCTTTCTTT
CASSYRGVGTEAFF
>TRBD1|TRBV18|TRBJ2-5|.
TGTGCCAGCTCACCACAGGGACAGCGGACGGAGACCCAGTACTTC
CASSPQGQRTETQYF
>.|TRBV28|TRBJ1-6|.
TGTGCCAGCAGTTTTTTAGGGGGATATAATTCACCCCTCCACTTT
CASSFLGGYNSPLHF
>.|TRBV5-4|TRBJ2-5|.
TGTGCCAGCAGCCACTCAGGGCCCCAAGAGACCCAGTACTTC
CASSHSGPQETQYF
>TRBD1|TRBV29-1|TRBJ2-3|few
TGCAGCGTGACAGGGGGCCCAGATACGCAGTATTTT
CSVTGGPDTQYF
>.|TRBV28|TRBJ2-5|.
TGTGCCAGCATAACAGGTGGACAAGAGACCCAGTACTTC
CASITGGQETQYF
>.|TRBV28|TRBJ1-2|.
TGTGCCAGCAGTTTCGGCAGGACTAACTATGGCTACACCTTC
CASSFGRTNYGYTF
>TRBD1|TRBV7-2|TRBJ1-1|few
TGTGCCAGCAGAAATGGGACAGGAATGTGGGCTTTCTTT
CASRNGTGMWAFF
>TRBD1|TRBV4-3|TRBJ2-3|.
TGCGCCAGCAGCCAAGATAGAAGGGACAGGGGCACAGATACGCAGTATTTT
CASSQDRRDRGTDTQYF
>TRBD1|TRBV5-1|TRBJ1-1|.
TGCGCCAGCAGCTTTACTTATACAGGGGTGAACACTGAAGCTTTCTTT
CASSFTYTGVNTEAFF
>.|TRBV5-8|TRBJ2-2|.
TGTGCCAGCAGCAGGAATTGGGCCACCGGGGAGCTGTTTTTT
CASSRNWATGELFF
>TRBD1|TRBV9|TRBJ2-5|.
TGTGCCAGCAGCGTCTCAACAGGGGGCAAACAAGAGACCCAGTACTTC
CASSVSTGGKQETQYF
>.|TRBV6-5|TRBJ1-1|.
TGTGCCAGCACCGCCGAAGGGGGCACTGAAGCTTTCTTT
CASTAEGGTEAFF
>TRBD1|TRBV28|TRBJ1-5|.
TGTGCCAGCAGTTTACAGGGGGCAGGTGGTCAGCCCCAGCATTTT
CASSLQGAGGQPQHF